The 12 T cell receptor beta chains below were found in one sample sequenced in a study of cytomegalovirus exposure and HLA in healthy donors. A multiplex PCR was run with 60 Vbeta primers and 13 Jbeta primers. Data came from immunoSEQ multiplex PCR; TCRdb stores just in-frame clones and leaves some out. The data contain 200,000 to 250,000 clones, more than 80% of them seen just once; the ten biggest clones take up approximately 2.8%. Input material: PBMCs. All receptors come from a man in his thirties or forties in good health and CMV-seronegative.

This sequence joins TRBV7-6 and TRBJ2-2; the D gene is possibly TRBD1 (6 bases). CDR1 and CDR2 from the germline V gene are SGHVS and FNYEAQ. The length of the CDR3 is 16 residues. V shed 1 base and J shed 6 bases, with 15 bases lying between them. In DNA, the CDR3 is TGTGCCAGCAGCTTAGGAGCCAGGGGAACGGCCGGGGAGCTGTTTTTT. It codes for CASSLGARGTAGELFF.

V usage is TRBV29-1 and J usage is TRBJ1-1; a possible D gene is TRBD1 (5 bases). From germline, CDR1 is SQVTM and CDR2 ANQGSEA. With 3 bases removed from V and 6 bases from J, the gap between germline ends came to 8 bases. The CDR3 totals 11 residues. CDR3 nucleotides: TGCAGCGTTGAGAGCAGGGCTGAAGCTTTCTTT. Translation gives CSVESRAEAFF.

The chain joins TRBV28 to TRBJ1-1; D may be TRBD1 (6 bases). Germline assignment: CDR1 MDHEN and CDR2 SYDVKM. The CDR3 has 13 amino acids. Trimming stripped 6 bases from V and 1 base from J, with 9 bases between. CDR3 bases: TGTGCCAGCAGGGGACACCGGAACACTGAAGCTTTCTTT. Translating it yields CASRGHRNTEAFF.

A note on this clone: A read error may produce the germline difference seen at one junction end. The chain is built from TRBV19 and TRBJ2-6, with 11 bases identical to TRBD1. The length of the CDR3 is 17 residues. The V gene's germline CDR1 is LNHDA and CDR2 SQIVND (reference sequence). The CDR3 DNA reads TGTGCCAGTAGTAAGGACAGGGGGCTTCCTGGGGCCAGCGTCCTGACTTTC. Its translation: CASSKDRGLPGASVLTF.

The V call is TRBV4-2, the J call TRBJ1-4; 7 positions agree with TRBD1. Germline V lookup: CDR1 LGHNA, CDR2 YNFKEQ. This CDR3 region has 14 residues. V was clipped by 6 bases and J by 4 bases; unmatched bases: 5. CDR3 nucleotide sequence: TGTGCCAGCAGATCCGGGACAGATAATGAAAAACTGTTTTTT. As protein: CASRSGTDNEKLFF.

This clone occurred a few times. The chain combines TRBV6-5 with TRBJ1-1; no definite D call. The CDR3 has 14 residues. Trimming took 2 bases from V and 1 from J, leaving 8 bases between them. Germline CDR1 and CDR2: MNHEY and SVGAGI. This CDR3 reads CASSYRERNTEAFF. In nucleotides, the CDR3 is TGTGCCAGCAGTTACCGGGAGCGGAACACTGAAGCTTTCTTT.

The chain uses TRBV28 and TRBJ1-2; 7 nucleotides line up with TRBD1. The CDR3 extends over 14 amino acids. V dropped 8 bases and J dropped 4; count of bases not matched to a gene: 10. Per the germline V gene, CDR1 is MDHEN and CDR2 is SYDVKM. The CDR3: CASFKPDRTYGYTF. The CDR3 nucleotides are TGTGCCAGCTTCAAGCCGGACAGGACCTATGGCTACACCTTC.

This clone was seen just once. This rearrangement joins TRBV7-9 to TRBJ1-4, with D possibly being TRBD1 (5 bases). The CDR3 extends over 15 amino acids. Germline V gene lookup returns CDR1 SEHNR and CDR2 FQNEAQ (reference sequence). Trimming left V 1 base short and J 5 bases short, with 11 bases between. CDR3 nucleotide sequence: TGTGCCAGCAGCTTAGAGGTCAGGGTGAATGAAAAACTGTTTTTT. The encoded protein is CASSLEVRVNEKLFF.

The chain couples TRBV9 to TRBJ2-3, with D tentatively TRBD1 (6 bases). Trimming stripped 0 bases from V and 6 bases from J, with 11 bases between. The CDR3 has 14 residues. Germline V gene lookup returns CDR1 SGDLS and CDR2 YYNGEE. Here the CDR3 reads CASSVEGVRDTQYF. CDR3 nucleotide sequence: TGTGCCAGCAGCGTAGAGGGGGTTAGGGATACGCAGTATTTT.

The chain has TRBV6-5 and TRBJ1-6; D gene ambiguous. Trimming cost V 6 bases and J 6 bases, with 9 bases left between them. CDR1 is MNHEY and CDR2 is SVGAGI in the germline V gene. This CDR3 is 13 amino acids long. CDR3 bases: TGTGCCAGCAGCATTTCGGGTAATTCACCCCTCCACTTT. Translation gives CASSISGNSPLHF.

This chain uses TRBV6-1 with TRBJ2-7; no firm D call. This CDR3 has 12 amino acids. V lost 8 bases and J lost 3, with 11 bases in between. Germline loops: CDR1 MNHNS, CDR2 SASEGT. DNA for the CDR3: TGTGCCAGCTTTTCCCAATTCTACGAGCAGTACTTC. Its protein is CASFSQFYEQYF.

The chain is built from TRBV2 and TRBJ2-7; 8 positions match TRBD1. The CDR3 sequence is 16 residues long. The germline V gene encodes CDR1 SNHLY and CDR2 FYNNEI. Losses at the gene ends were 4 bases for V and 4 bases for J; bases not matched to a gene: 12. The CDR3 region has the DNA TGTGCCAGCAGTGTCGTCCCGGGACAGGTGCTGTACGAGCAGTACTTC. It translates to CASSVVPGQVLYEQYF.